This T cell receptor beta chain was obtained from a study of T cell changes during pregnancy in multiple sclerosis. Method: immunoSEQ multiplex PCR; TCRdb's copy keeps in-frame clones and lacks some. The profile shows approximately 70,000 clones, about 90% of them singletons. The CDR3 extends over 13 amino acids. V was pared by 4 bases and J by 0 bases, with 6 bases between. Germline V gives CDR1 MNHEY, CDR2 SMNVEV (reference sequence). The sequence was collected from a female donor with multiple sclerosis, enrolled in a pregnancy study. J is TRBJ1-2 and V is TRBV27; D gene uncertain. The sample consisted of peripheral blood, taken in the first trimester of pregnancy. CDR3 sequence reads: CASSSSTNYGYTF. In nucleotides, the CDR3 is TGTGCCAGCAGTTCCAGTACTAACTATGGCTACACCTTC.